This T cell receptor beta chain was recorded in a study of shared clonotypes between healthy human individuals (dated by TCRdb to 2020 to 2022). For context, the study as a whole: Three men and a couple of women, aged 18 to 49 years, made up the cohort. For each donor, three plates each were used for CD4 naive and CD4 memory, two plates were used for CD8 naive, and one plate was used for CD8 memory. To estimate repertoire size and how much clonotype sharing occurs between individuals, the study deeply sequenced the blood TCR repertoires of five or six healthy adults. Libraries were prepared and TCR repertoires were sequenced by different laboratories using diverse techniques, in order to increase sequencing depth and limit assay-specific biases. Each donor's leukapheresis produced roughly between roughly 0.94 and 9.5 billion PBMCs. General findings and caveats noted by the study authors: Clonotypes shared by all four sorted-subset donors showed higher generation probabilities than non-shared clonotypes. Sampling was limited to blood, and TCR repertoires in tissue likely differ from TCR repertoires in blood. Across a few donors, around 5.4% of naive CD4, more than 3% of naive CD8, roughly 2.2% of memory CD4, and under 0.45% of memory CD8 clonotypes were shared. Pairwise subsampling led to the expectation that sequencing depth would affect the degree of clonotype sharing among donors. Even with the large sequencing depth, rarefaction of the sorted-subset datasets indicated that sequencing was incomplete. Because the study included only a small number of donors, the genetic and exposure-history diversity represented was limited. Larger estimated clonotype richness was generally found for naive subsets than for memory subsets.

TCR CDR3 regions were amplified from genomic DNA by multiplex PCR using the deep immunoSEQ assay. Extracted genomic DNA from each cell subset was spread evenly across all wells of several immunoSEQ 96-well plates, with each plate serving as a replicate. For sorted subsets, each replicate PCR was loaded with 150 to 250 ng genomic DNA, equivalent to about 33,000 T cell genomes. The purified libraries were quantified using a Qubit 3.0 fluorometer, sized with a Bioanalyzer 2100, and then quantified again using the KAPA Library Quantification kit. Every immunoSEQ 96-well plate was sequenced on a dedicated single-read 150-cycle Illumina NextSeq 550 flow cell. The source study handled its data this way. The immunoSEQ output contained only junctional sequences without quality scores, so filtering could not match that applied to full-length reads. Sequences were annotated with PyIR, a Python wrapper for IgBLAST v1.9, using IMGT germline references to assign V/J genes and CDR3. Reads were removed for weak V/J assignments (E-value above 1e-6), missing CDR3, stop codons, out-of-frame junctions, or ambiguous translated residues. V3J clonotypes were defined by identical inferred V gene, J gene, and CDR3 amino acid sequence. Percentage overlap between repertoires was calculated by dividing the number of shared unique clonotypes by the size of the smaller repertoire. Repertoire richness was assessed with RTK rarefaction, the Chao1 estimator, and Recon v2.1 estimates of unobserved clonotypes. Generation probabilities for all TCRbeta clonotypes obtained by the gDNA method from a handful of donors were computed using OLGA. Drawn from immuneACCESS, this table holds only the in-frame rearrangements with V and J called that TCRdb kept. Clones are partly lost; checked studies trace under half to an unresolved V gene and leave the rest unexplained. V and J calls and clone size are given by that table; D and trimming were obtained from the DNA. The sample table lists around 1.5 million clones, around 98% of them with a count of one. The top ten clonotypes cover 0.4% to 0.55% of the sample.

Healthy HIV-negative adults with no recently reported acute infections or vaccinations were included as donors. Every donor was a Caucasian adult living in Nashville, Tennessee, USA. Magnetic negative selection was used to enrich CD4+ T cells, after which naive cells were positively selected on CD45RA and the negative fraction became the memory subset. After blood collection by leukapheresis, PBMCs were isolated using Ficoll-Histopaque density gradient centrifugation and then cryopreserved in the vapor phase of liquid nitrogen. Purity and quantity of every magnetically sorted T cell population were checked by analytical flow cytometry. From each sorted fraction, genomic DNA was isolated and quantified by UV absorbance on a Nanodrop 2000c. After removal of 2 bases from V and 5 bases from J, the junction retains 6 bases not matched to a gene. The CDR3 numbers 14 residues from cysteine through phenylalanine. The read is trimmed to its CDR3 DNA, 42 bases read in frame from base 1. Based on the germline V gene, the CDR1 and CDR2 sequences are SGHRS and YFSETQ.

With respect to this clone: Its antigen remains unidentified. Per-base qualities were not stored, and no clone one base away is much larger.

The V and J genes are TRBV5-1 and TRBJ2-7; a stretch of 8 junction bases matches TRBD2. The sequence was obtained from a young man in good health. Sequenced sample: naive CD4+ T cells sorted from blood. The label giving this sample's cell subset or site can be read as: CD45RA+ positively selected. In nucleotides, the sequence is TGCGCCAGCAGCTTCGGGACTAGTATCCACGAGCAGTACTTC. The translation is CASSFGTSIHEQYF.